This TCR beta chain is drawn from a study of blood T cell repertoires in COVID-19. Sequencing was performed with immunoSEQ multiplex PCR; in TCRdb, only in-frame clones are kept and a portion is missing. The sample has roughly 330,000 clones, 86% seen once. With V trimmed by 4 bases and J by 2 bases, 6 bases remained unmatched. Germline CDR1 is SGHRS and CDR2 is YFSETQ. The CDR3 spans 15 residues. Sequenced input: peripheral blood. The V call is TRBV5-1, the J call TRBJ2-3; TRBD2 matches 8 bases. The origin of this receptor is a woman between 45 and 65 years old with acute or convalescent COVID-19. In DNA form, the CDR3 reads TGCGCCAGCAGCCGCGCGGGACTAGTCACAGATACGCAGTATTTT. This sequence encodes CASSRAGLVTDTQYF.